Presented here are 22 T cell receptor beta chains from one specimen sequenced in a study of shared clonotypes between healthy human individuals. Here immunoSEQ multiplex PCR was the method, and the copy in TCRdb shows in-frame clones only, minus some. The table shows roughly 660,000 clones, with about nine tenths occurring only once. Sequencing was carried out using memory CD8+ T cells from PBMCs. The subset was: CD45RO+ cells pooled with CCR7-negative TemRA cells. The source of these receptors is a man younger than 35 in good health. Some clones in this sample may be carry-over from other donors' samples.

CDR3 amino acids: CASSSVQYTEAFF. The CDR3 coding sequence is TGTGCCAGCAGTTCTGTACAGTACACTGAAGCTTTCTTT. The chain recombines TRBV6-5 with TRBJ1-1, with unresolved D. Germline CDR1 and CDR2: MNHEY and SVGAGI. The CDR3 consists of 13 residues. V lost 4 bases to trimming and J lost 3 bases, with 9 bases between them.

The chain joins TRBV2 to TRBJ1-4, with D unclear. Germline V gene sequence: CDR1 SNHLY, CDR2 FYNNEI. V was trimmed by 2 bases and J by 8 bases, leaving 21 bases between them. The CDR3 extends over 17 amino acids. CDR3 in DNA: TGTGCCAGCAGTGAAAGGTCCGGGGTCTACGGAGGGGAAAAACTGTTTTTT. Translation gives CASSERSGVYGGEKLFF.

The chain carries TRBV10-3 and TRBJ1-2; D unclear. Germline CDR1 reads ENHRY; CDR2 reads SYGVKD. The CDR3 is 11 residues long. Trimming pared 6 bases from V and 4 bases from J, leaving 6 bases between. The CDR3 protein is CAIRDLYGYTF. In nucleotides, the CDR3 is TGTGCCATCAGGGACCTCTATGGCTACACCTTC.

This chain joins TRBV27 and TRBJ2-7; D is possibly TRBD2 (5 bases). The V gene lost 5 bases and the J gene lost 0 bases, with 8 bases spanning the gap. The CDR3 spans 13 residues. The germline V gene has CDR1 MNHEY and CDR2 SMNVEV (reference sequence). The DNA of the CDR3 is TGTGCCAGCAGTCCCGGGATCTCCTACGAGCAGTACTTC. Translated: CASSPGISYEQYF.

The chain recombines TRBV27 with TRBJ1-1; 7 nucleotides line up with TRBD1. Germline loops: CDR1 MNHEY, CDR2 SMNVEV (reference sequence). The trim removed 1 base at V and 5 bases at J, leaving 7 bases unmatched. The CDR3 consists of 15 residues. CDR3 sequence (DNA): TGTGCCAGCAGTTTATTTTTCAGGGGGGAAACTGAAGCTTTCTTT. Translation gives CASSLFFRGETEAFF.

The CDR3 DNA is TGTGCCAGCAGCGTATCGAGCTCTGGCTCCTACAATGAGCAGTTCTTC. This gives the protein CASSVSSSGSYNEQFF. V gene TRBV9 combines with J gene TRBJ2-1; no firm D call. The CDR3 runs to 16 residues. V was cut by 1 base and J by 0 bases, with 11 bases left in between. Germline-derived CDR1 and CDR2 are SGDLS and YYNGEE.

The chain is built from TRBV6-5 and TRBJ2-7; tentative D call: TRBD2 (6 bases). Trimming shortened V by 3 bases and J by 6 bases, and 18 bases separated the two germline ends. This CDR3 has 15 amino acids. Germline assignment: CDR1 MNHEY and CDR2 SVGAGI. CDR3 amino acids: CASSYLPREKGEQYF. The CDR3 region has the DNA TGTGCCAGCAGTTATCTTCCCCGGGAGAAGGGCGAGCAGTACTTC.

The rearrangement uses TRBV29-1 and TRBJ2-1, with a tentative D call TRBD1 (5 bases). Germline CDR1 SQVTM, CDR2 ANQGSEA. The CDR3 runs 13 residues. V was clipped by 4 bases and J by 4 bases, with 11 bases between them. DNA of the CDR3: TGCAGCGTTGTTCTGACAGCGTACAATGAGCAGTTCTTC. Residues: CSVVLTAYNEQFF.

The J gene is TRBJ1-2, the V gene TRBV11-2, with TRBD1 matching over 7 bases. This CDR3 spans 13 amino acids. The J segment lost 4 bases and the V segment lost 5 bases, leaving 4 bases of the junction unmatched. Per the germline V gene, CDR1 is SGHAT and CDR2 is FQNNGV. DNA of the CDR3: TGTGCCAGCAGCAGCGACAGGGTCTATGGCTACACCTTC. Translation: CASSSDRVYGYTF.

This chain links TRBV9 with TRBJ1-1, with D tentatively TRBD1 (5 bases). V lost 0 bases to trimming and J lost 4 bases, with 10 bases between them. CDR1 and CDR2 from the germline V gene are SGDLS and YYNGEE. CDR3 length equals 14 residues. Here the CDR3 reads CASSVGPGATEAFF. The CDR3 nucleotides read TGTGCCAGCAGCGTAGGTCCTGGGGCCACTGAAGCTTTCTTT. Together with reference TRBV9 and TRBJ1-1, the CDR3 gives the full variable domain: DSGVTQTPKHLITATGQRVTLRCSPRSGDLSVYWYQQSLDQGLQFLIQYYNGEERAKGNILERFSAQQFPDLHSELNLSSLELGDSALYFCASSVGPGATEAFFGQGTRLTVV.

This chain joins TRBV27 and TRBJ2-7; TRBD2 matches at 8 bases. V dropped 5 bases and J dropped 3; count of bases not matched to a gene: 6. The CDR3 consists of 14 residues. The germline CDR1 and CDR2 sequences are MNHEY and SMNVEV (reference sequence). For the CDR3, the DNA is TGTGCCAGCAGTCGGGAGGGCAACTTCTACGAGCAGTACTTC. Translating it yields CASSREGNFYEQYF.

The chain uses TRBV4-3 and TRBJ2-7; 7 bases align to TRBD2. Trimming removed 0 bases from V and 3 bases from J; junction bases left unmatched: 8. The length of the CDR3 is 16 residues. Germline CDR1 reads LGHNA; CDR2 reads YSLEER. CDR3 bases: TGCGCCAGCAGCCAAGAGATCTGGGAGGGGCGCTACGAGCAGTACTTC. This sequence encodes CASSQEIWEGRYEQYF.

The J gene is TRBJ2-7, the V gene TRBV2, with TRBD1 matching over 7 bases. With V trimmed by 10 bases and J by 3 bases, 6 bases remained unmatched. Germline CDR1 SNHLY, CDR2 FYNNEI. The CDR3 contains 12 residues. Written as DNA, the CDR3 is TGTGCCATACAAGACAGGGTCTACGAGCAGTACTTC. It encodes CAIQDRVYEQYF.

The chain uses TRBV2 and TRBJ2-4; D may be TRBD1 or TRBD2 (5 bases each). Germline assignment: CDR1 SNHLY and CDR2 FYNNEI. This CDR3 spans 14 amino acids. Trimming removed 11 bases at V and 5 bases at J, with 19 bases between. DNA for the CDR3: TGTGCCCTTATGTTGAGGGGCAGGGAAAACATTCAGTACTTC. This sequence encodes CALMLRGRENIQYF.

This chain connects TRBV4-1 to TRBJ1-3, with 8 nucleotides matching TRBD1. V trimming: 0 bases; J trimming: 7 bases; junction bases outside the gene matches: 8. CDR1 and CDR2 (germline): MGHRA, YSYEKL. The CDR3 length is 16 residues. The CDR3 region is CASSQDGRGPRNTIYF. In DNA form, the CDR3 reads TGCGCCAGCAGCCAAGATGGCAGGGGGCCCCGGAACACCATATATTTT.

V is TRBV19 and J is TRBJ1-4, with D possibly TRBD1 on 5 matching bases. There are 15 residues in the CDR3. V lost 0 bases and J lost 7, with 12 bases in between. Germline-derived CDR1 and CDR2 are LNHDA and SQIVND (reference sequence). The CDR3 coding sequence is TGTGCCAGTAGTATAGATGGAAGGGGCGGTGAAAAACTGTTTTTT. Translating it yields CASSIDGRGGEKLFF.

This clone appeared a single time. The gene calls are TRBV5-1 and TRBJ2-3; 8 bases are a match to TRBD2. The CDR3 extends over 16 amino acids. After removal of 2 bases from V and 2 bases from J, the junction contained 7 bases not matched to a gene. Germline CDR1 is SGHRS and CDR2 is YFSETQ. In nucleotides, the CDR3 is TGCGCCAGCAGCTTAAGGACTAGCTCTGACACAGATACGCAGTATTTT. Translating it yields CASSLRTSSDTDTQYF.

The chain links TRBV7-6 to TRBJ2-1, with D possibly being TRBD2 (6 bases). Germline loops: CDR1 SGHVS, CDR2 FNYEAQ. The CDR3 length is 14 residues. Trimming removed 4 bases from V and 4 bases from J, with 11 bases in between. The CDR3 region is CASSSLARYNEQFF. The CDR3 DNA reads as TGTGCCAGCAGCTCCCTAGCGAGGTACAATGAGCAGTTCTTC. The entire variable domain, with the rest obtained from reference TRBV7-6 and TRBJ2-1, is as follows: GAGVSQSPRYKVTKRGQDVALRCDPISGHVSLYWYRQALGQGPEFLTYFNYEAQQDKSGLPNDRFSAERPEGSISTLTIQRTEQRDSAMYRCASSSLARYNEQFFGPGTRLTVL.

The J gene is TRBJ2-1, the V gene TRBV9; D ambiguous. The CDR3 is 14 residues long. CDR1 is SGDLS and CDR2 is YYNGEE in the germline V gene. Between the trimmed V and J ends, which lost 4 bases and 7 bases, there was a span of 15 bases. The CDR3, as DNA: TGTGCCAGCAGCCCCCCGTCGCTGCGGAATGAGCAGTTCTTC. Encoded protein: CASSPPSLRNEQFF.

The chain links TRBV9 to TRBJ2-2; D possibly uses TRBD1 or TRBD2 (5 bases each). The V end was cut by 3 bases, the J end by 4 bases, with 13 bases between. This CDR3 is 15 amino acids long. Germline loops: CDR1 SGDLS, CDR2 YYNGEE. The CDR3 loop is CASSEGTSGTGELFF. The CDR3, as DNA: TGTGCCAGCAGCGAAGGGACGAGCGGCACCGGGGAGCTGTTTTTT. The full variable domain, its missing parts supplied by reference TRBV9 and TRBJ2-2, is DSGVTQTPKHLITATGQRVTLRCSPRSGDLSVYWYQQSLDQGLQFLIQYYNGEERAKGNILERFSAQQFPDLHSELNLSSLELGDSALYFCASSEGTSGTGELFFGEGSRLTVL.

The chain is built from TRBV2 and TRBJ2-5, with D perhaps being TRBD1 or TRBD2 (5 bases each). Per the germline V gene, CDR1 is SNHLY and CDR2 is FYNNEI. The CDR3 is 17 residues long. The ends were cut back, 3 bases at V and 0 bases at J, with 17 bases in the middle. The CDR3 loop reads CASSERDDDMYQETQYF. The CDR3 DNA reads as TGTGCCAGCAGTGAGAGGGACGACGACATGTACCAAGAGACCCAGTACTTC.

Note on this clone: At one end, the junction sequence differs from germline, possibly due to a read error. This chain links TRBV4-2 with TRBJ1-1, with a weak D call TRBD1 (5 bases). Germline V gene sequence: CDR1 LGHNA, CDR2 YNFKEQ. The CDR3 is 14 amino acids. Written as DNA, the CDR3 is TGTGCCAGCAGCCACGGGACTGAGAACATTGAAGCTTTCTTT. It codes for CASSHGTENIEAFF.